This T cell receptor beta chain was recovered during a study of shared clonotypes between healthy human individuals. V shed 5 bases and J shed 3 bases, with 8 bases lying between them. This CDR3 is 12 amino acids long. CDR1 and CDR2 (germline): MNHNS, SASEGT. Sequenced by immunoSEQ multiplex PCR; TCRdb stores in-frame clones only, minus some. The repertoire holds about 1.1 million clones, roughly 77% seen once, with roughly 0.83% in the top ten. This TCR derives from a man aged 18 to 30 in good health. Some clones in this sample may be carry-over from other donors' samples. This chain connects TRBV6-1 to TRBJ2-7; tentative D call: TRBD2 (5 bases). The source material was memory CD4+ T cells from PBMCs. Subset in this sample: CD45RA-negative fraction. DNA for the CDR3: TGTGCCAGCAGTCGAGGGAACTACGAGCAGTACTTC. It yields the protein CASSRGNYEQYF.